Listed below are T cell receptor beta chains from one sample, sequenced in a study of T cell responses to AZD1222 COVID-19 vaccine. Here immunoSEQ multiplex PCR was the method, and the copy in TCRdb shows in-frame clones only, minus some. This sample has about 120,000 clones; about 89% occur once, and the top ten carry approximately 5.1%. The sequencing here drew on peripheral blood, taken on day 0 of AZD1222 vaccination. The receptors shown here come from an adult in good health. CDR3s include the opening cysteine and the closing phenylalanine or tryptophan. Fields, in order: J gene, V gene, CDR3 protein.

J: TRBJ1-5
V: TRBV9
CDR3: CASSVGGTNQPQHF

J: TRBJ1-2
V: TRBV19
CDR3: CASSKSQGITYGYTF

J: TRBJ2-7
V: TRBV3-1/TRBV3-2
CDR3: CASSPLKSIRISYEQYF

J: TRBJ1-1
V: TRBV19
CDR3: CASTGEAGRNSEAFF

J: TRBJ1-2
V: TRBV28
CDR3: CASSLYPGAYGYTF

J: TRBJ1-3
V: TRBV19
CDR3: CASSISGQGASGNTIYF

J: TRBJ1-1
V: TRBV7-2
CDR3: CASSSSTASVEAFF

J: TRBJ1-1
V: TRBV11-2
CDR3: CASSYPRGGTEAFF

J: TRBJ2-7
V: TRBV12-5
CDR3: CASGLVRPGDKSYEQYF

J: TRBJ2-4
V: TRBV18
CDR3: CASSPGQFLAKNIQYF

J: TRBJ2-7
V: TRBV3-1/TRBV3-2
CDR3: CASSQGPVSSYEQYF

J: TRBJ1-2
V: TRBV29-1
CDR3: CSGTGPSNYGYTF

J: TRBJ2-7
V: TRBV15
CDR3: CATESPGQSYEQYF

J: TRBJ1-6
V: TRBV27
CDR3: CASSPPGQGGNSPLHF

J: TRBJ1-2
V: TRBV27
CDR3: CASSFGRNYGYTF

J: TRBJ1-5
V: TRBV19
CDR3: CASSSSSGEEPQPQHF

J: TRBJ2-3
V: TRBV30
CDR3: CAWMTVNLFDTQYF

J: TRBJ1-2
V: TRBV9
CDR3: CASSSRPGHADPLAGYTF

J: TRBJ2-1
V: TRBV6-5
CDR3: CASIPAGTGVNEQFF

J: TRBJ1-3
V: TRBV11-2
CDR3: CASSFDRGDTIYF

J: TRBJ1-4
V: TRBV28
CDR3: CASSLWQGLGKGEKLFF

J: TRBJ2-2
V: TRBV5-1
CDR3: CASSFQITNTGELFF

J: TRBJ2-1
V: TRBV18
CDR3: CASSSGFNEQFF

J: TRBJ1-6
V: TRBV27
CDR3: CASSTEGSSSYNSPLHF

J: TRBJ1-5
V: TRBV30
CDR3: CALEQGGNQPQHF

J: TRBJ1-6
V: TRBV12-3/TRBV12-4
CDR3: CASRPTGNEPLHF